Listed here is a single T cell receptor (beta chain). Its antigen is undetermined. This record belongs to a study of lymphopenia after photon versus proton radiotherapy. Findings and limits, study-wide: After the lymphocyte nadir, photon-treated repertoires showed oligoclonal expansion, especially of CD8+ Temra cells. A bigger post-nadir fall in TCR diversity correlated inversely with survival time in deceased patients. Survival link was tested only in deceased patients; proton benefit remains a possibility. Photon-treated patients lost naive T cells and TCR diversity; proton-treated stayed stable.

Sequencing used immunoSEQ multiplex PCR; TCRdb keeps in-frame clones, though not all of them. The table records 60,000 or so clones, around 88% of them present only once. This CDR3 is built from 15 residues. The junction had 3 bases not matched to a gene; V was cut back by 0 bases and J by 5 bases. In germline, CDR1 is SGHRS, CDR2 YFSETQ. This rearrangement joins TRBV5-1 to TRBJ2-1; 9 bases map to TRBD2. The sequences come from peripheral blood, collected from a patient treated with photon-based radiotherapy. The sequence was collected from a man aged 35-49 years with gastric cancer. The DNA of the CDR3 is TGCGCCAGCAGCTTGGGGACTAGCGTCAACAATGAGCAGTTCTTC. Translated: CASSLGTSVNNEQFF.